This T cell receptor (beta chain) emerged from a study of CD8+ T cells in alopecia areata. Study-wide findings and caveats: In lesional scalp, particularly from alopecia totalis/universalis, clonality was higher than in normal scalp.

Sequencing used cDNA as its template, made by extracting RNA and reverse transcribing it. TCRdb's table, derived via immunoSEQ multiplex PCR, lists solely in-frame clones and lacks some. The table records 35,000 to 45,000 clones, roughly 53% of them present only once. As regards this clone: Its specificity is not known.

Losses at the gene ends were 4 bases for V and 0 bases for J; bases not matched to a gene: 9. In germline, CDR1 is SGHVS, CDR2 FQNEAQ. This CDR3 has 16 residues. CD4+ cells obtained from 4 or 5 patients were subjected to sorting into CD25+CD127- cells. Samples from alopecia areata patients were lesional scalp punch biopsies and peripheral blood. PBMCs served as the source from which CD4+ and CD8+ T cells were sorted. Sample: CD4+ Tregs sorted from blood. This chain joins TRBV7-8 and TRBJ2-7, with TRBD1 matching 7 bases. The receptor was isolated from a human donor with alopecia areata. DNA of the CDR3: TGTGCCAGCAGCTCTTTCTACAGGGGAATCTCCTACGAGCAGTACTTC. Its translation: CASSSFYRGISYEQYF.